This paragraph covers one TCR beta chain sequence. Its antigen is not identified. These data are taken from a study of CD8+CD57+ T cells in acquired aplastic anemia. Germline assignment: CDR1 SGDLS and CDR2 YYNGEE. J lost 7 bases, V lost 4 bases, and 8 bases had no gene match. The CDR3 has 14 residues. The patients chosen for sequencing had shown expansion of CD8+CD57+ cells (detected by flow cytometry). Study results and limitations: Patients and controls turned out to have 25 to 30 CD8+ CDR3 sequences in common. No significant patient-versus-control difference appeared in CD8+ Simpson's diversity.

For CDR3 and TCR beta VDJ profiling, genomic DNA was the template used. TCRdb recomputed calls from the reads with MiXCR, one row per CDR3 protein. The sample lists about 200,000 distinct CDR3 sequences, 65% occurring once. The receptor was isolated from a human donor with aplastic anemia. Sample: sorted CD4+, CD8+, or CD8+CD57+ T cells (not recorded which) from PBMCs. The V and J genes are TRBV9 and TRBJ2-1; TRBD2 aligns across 7 bases. Here the CDR3 DNA reads TGTGCCAGCAGCTTGGCAGCGGGGTGGAATGAGCAGTTCTTC. Encoded protein: CASSLAAGWNEQFF.